The 27 T cell receptor beta chains below all came from one sample that was sequenced in a study of blood T cells in healthy people across ages. Sample-barcoded 5' priming and a J-beta primer mix drove a second PCR of roughly 7 to 11 cycles. Using its own MiXCR run on the 5' RACE reads, TCRdb lists one record per CDR3 protein. Among 900,000 to 950,000 distinct CDR3 sequences listed, 25% to 30% were seen once. These same data were also listed under a study on T cells of mothers and their children.

Sequencing used blood. The receptors stem from a woman aged 35 to 49 in good health.

This clonotype was seen a single time. The V and J genes are TRBV2 and TRBJ2-2, with a tentative D call TRBD2 (6 bases). This CDR3 has 14 amino acids. V lost 6 bases to trimming and J lost 4 bases, with 12 bases between them. Germline CDR1 reads SNHLY; CDR2 reads FYNNEI. The DNA of the CDR3 is TGTGCCAGCAGGGGCGGGGTGTCCACCGGGGAGCTGTTTTTT. This gives the protein CASRGGVSTGELFF.

On this clonotype: A much larger clone differs by one base, so this may be a read error. The chain recombines TRBV7-9 with TRBJ2-5, with a possible D match to TRBD2 (6 bases). The germline CDR1 and CDR2 sequences are SEHNR and FQNEAQ (reference sequence). The CDR3 runs to 14 residues. V was cut by 3 bases and J by 5 bases, with 13 bases left in between. CDR3 nucleotides: TGTGCCAGCAGCTTCCCTGGCGGGGCGGAGACCCAGTACTTC. This codes for CASSFPGGAETQYF.

CDR3 in amino acids: CASSFQWGQAPGGEQFF. The CDR3 DNA reads TGTGCCAGCAGTTTTCAGTGGGGACAGGCCCCCGGTGGTGAGCAGTTCTTC. The rearrangement uses TRBV28 and TRBJ2-1; 8 bases are shared with TRBD1. Germline CDR1 is MDHEN and CDR2 is SYDVKM. Unmatched junction bases numbered 16, after V lost 3 bases and J lost 9 bases. The CDR3 is made up of 17 amino acids.

In its sample, this clonotype was seen a few times. A much larger clone differs from this one at a single base, so this may be a read error. This rearrangement joins TRBV5-6 to TRBJ2-1; D gene uncertain. The CDR3 sequence is 16 residues long. CDR1 is SGHDT, CDR2 YYEEEE, per germline. The CDR3, as DNA: TGTGCCGGCAGCTTGGTGGTGGGATCCCAATGGGATGAGCAGTTCTTC. Translation gives CAGSLVVGSQWDEQFF.

The V gene is TRBV6-5, the J gene TRBJ1-1; the D gene is possibly TRBD1 (5 bases). The CDR3 has 14 amino acids. The V and J ends lost 6 bases and 5 bases respectively, with 16 bases between them. CDR1 is MNHEY, CDR2 SVGAGI, per germline. CDR3 in amino acids: CASSLRQGTTEAFF. The CDR3 nucleotides are TGTGCCAGCAGCCTACGGCAGGGTACAACTGAAGCTTTCTTT.

This clonotype was detected only a few times. The rearrangement joins TRBV4-1 to TRBJ2-4; a weak D match, TRBD2 (5 bases). CDR1 MGHRA and CDR2 YSYEKL come from the germline V gene. This CDR3 spans 15 amino acids. V lost 7 bases, J lost 1 base, and 14 bases lay in between. CDR3 loop: CASNRGSFAKNIQYF. CDR3 nucleotide sequence: TGCGCCAGCAACCGTGGGAGTTTCGCCAAAAACATTCAGTACTTC.

The CDR3 is CASSLGSAEAFF. DNA of the CDR3: TGTGCCAGCAGCTTAGGTTCAGCTGAAGCTTTCTTT. This chain links TRBV7-2 with TRBJ1-1; D is ambiguous. Germline values: CDR1 SGHTA, CDR2 FQGNSA. With 1 base removed from V and 6 bases from J, the gap between germline ends came to 6 bases. This CDR3 has 12 residues. Using reference TRBV7-2 and TRBJ1-1 for the parts outside the CDR3, the full variable domain is GAGVSQSPSNKVTEKGKDVELRCDPISGHTALYWYRQSLGQGLEFLIYFQGNSAPDKSGLPSDRFSAERTGGSVSTLTIQRTQQEDSAVYLCASSLGSAEAFFGQGTRLTVV.

This clonotype showed up just a few times. J is TRBJ2-3 and V is TRBV5-1; possibly TRBD2 for D (6 bases). Germline V CDR1 and CDR2: SGHRS, YFSETQ. V was cut by 4 bases and J by 2 bases, with 14 bases left in between. The CDR3 has 15 amino acids. The CDR3 DNA sequence: TGCGCCAGCAGCCGCCTGACTAGATCCACAGATACGCAGTATTTT. Translated: CASSRLTRSTDTQYF.

The V and J genes are TRBV6-2 or TRBV6-3 and TRBJ2-1; the match to TRBD2 covers 11 bases. In germline, CDR1 is MNHEY, CDR2 SVGEGT. With 7 bases clipped from V and 7 bases from J, the junction kept 9 bases outside the gene matches. The CDR3 has 15 residues. CDR3 DNA: TGTGCCAGCAACGAGGGACTAGCGGTACGGAATGAGCAGTTCTTC. It codes for CASNEGLAVRNEQFF.

This chain uses TRBV7-9 with TRBJ2-5; D may be TRBD1 or TRBD2 (5 bases each). Trimming took off 4 bases at V and 4 bases at J, with 16 bases between the two ends. Looked up from germline, CDR1 is SEHNR and CDR2 is FQNEAQ (reference sequence). This CDR3 comprises 15 residues. In DNA, the CDR3 is TGTGCCAGCAGCTGGTGGGACGGATCATCAGAGACCCAGTACTTC. Protein: CASSWWDGSSETQYF.

Concerning this clonotype: With a much larger clone just one base away, this may be a read error. The conserved closing phenylalanine or tryptophan is absent in this CDR3, likely reflecting a read error. This chain links TRBV29-1 with TRBJ2-7; 8 nucleotides align to TRBD2. Judging by the DNA end, TRBJ2-5 fits better; the J call may be wrong. Germline V gives CDR1 SQVTM, CDR2 ANQGSEA. CDR3 length: 14 residues. CDR3 loop: CSAGGGRAQETQYS. The CDR3 bases are TGCAGCGCCGGGGGGGGCAGGGCCCAAGAGACCCAGTACTCC.

In this sample, this clonotype turned up a few times. The chain links TRBV28 to TRBJ2-7; D remains unclear. The V gene lost 7 bases and the J gene lost 6 bases, with 13 bases spanning the gap. This CDR3 has 12 residues. Germline CDR1 MDHEN, CDR2 SYDVKM. Here the CDR3 reads CASNLPRSEQYF. In nucleotides, the CDR3 is TGTGCCAGCAACCTCCCACGGTCCGAGCAGTACTTC.

V is TRBV18 and J is TRBJ1-5, with D uncertain. Trimming cost V 2 bases and J 4 bases, with 12 bases left between them. The CDR3 has 15 amino acids. Germline values: CDR1 KGHSH, CDR2 LQKENI. Written as DNA, the CDR3 is TGTGCCAGCTCACCAGACACTGCACCTAATCAGCCCCAGCATTTT. Amino acid sequence: CASSPDTAPNQPQHF.

The chain couples TRBV6-2 or TRBV6-3 to TRBJ2-5; perhaps TRBD2 as D (5 bases). Germline values: CDR1 MNHEY, CDR2 SVGEGT. This CDR3 has 15 residues. V gave up 6 bases and J gave up 0 bases, with 14 bases separating them. The CDR3 region has the DNA TGTGCCAGCAGACGAGGACTTTCGTACCAAGAGACCCAGTACTTC. This gives the protein CASRRGLSYQETQYF.

The chain recombines TRBV5-6 with TRBJ2-7; TRBD2 matches at 7 bases. The DNA end favors TRBJ2-5, so the J call may be wrong. The CDR3 length is 13 residues. Germline values: CDR1 SGHDT, CDR2 YYEEEE. CDR3 amino acids: CASSGTTEETQYF. CDR3 nucleotide sequence: TGTGCCAGCAGCGGGACTACTGAAGAGACCCAGTACTTC.

The chain couples TRBV29-1 to TRBJ2-7, with 7 bases lining up with TRBD2. The V gene's germline CDR1 is SQVTM and CDR2 ANQGSEA. This CDR3 comprises 12 residues. Losses at the gene ends were 7 bases for V and 0 bases for J; bases not matched to a gene: 3. The CDR3 coding sequence is TGCAGCGCCCTAGCGGACTCCTACGAGCAGTACTTC. It specifies CSALADSYEQYF.

V and J are TRBV18 and TRBJ2-7; D is undetermined. Germline V CDR1 and CDR2: KGHSH, LQKENI. The V gene lost 1 base and the J gene lost 5 bases, with 6 bases spanning the gap. The CDR3 totals 12 residues. CDR3 bases: TGTGCCAGCTCACCACGCCGAAACGAGCAGTACTTC. Protein sequence: CASSPRRNEQYF.

This clonotype was seen at least ten times. V gene TRBV18 combines with J gene TRBJ2-1; 8 nucleotides line up with TRBD1. The CDR3 runs 15 residues. V was pared by 3 bases and J by 7 bases, with 8 bases of the junction left unmatched. The germline gives CDR1 KGHSH, CDR2 LQKENI. As DNA, the CDR3 is TGTGCCAGCTCACCTGAACAGGGGGTTGGTAATGAGCAGTTCTTC. Residues: CASSPEQGVGNEQFF.

In its sample, this clonotype was seen a few times. V usage is TRBV10-3 and J usage is TRBJ1-2, with D perhaps TRBD1 (5 bases). V was pared by 7 bases and J by 4 bases, with 28 bases between. The CDR3 is 18 residues long. Looked up from germline, CDR1 is ENHRY and CDR2 is SYGVKD. In nucleotides, the CDR3 is TGTGCCATCACTTCGACCGGGACGGACCTATCGAGTCGCTATGGCTACACCTTC. This codes for CAITSTGTDLSSRYGYTF.

The sample holds a few counts of this clonotype. The V call is TRBV20-1, the J call TRBJ2-1; TRBD2 matches 7 bases. This CDR3 region has 13 residues. V lost 3 bases and J lost 9; bases outside the gene matches: 8. Germline V gene data show CDR1 as DFQATT and CDR2 as SNEGSKA (reference sequence). Here the CDR3 reads CSASRRGWGEQFF. The CDR3 DNA reads TGCAGTGCTAGTCGGCGGGGGTGGGGTGAGCAGTTCTTC.

The chain recombines TRBV27 with TRBJ2-7; no firm D call. The CDR3 contains 13 residues. CDR1 is MNHEY and CDR2 is SMNVEV in the germline V gene (reference sequence). Trimming took off 5 bases at V and 4 bases at J, with 12 bases between the two ends. The DNA of the CDR3 is TGTGCCAGCAGTCTCGATGCCATATACGAGCAGTACTTC. As protein: CASSLDAIYEQYF.

This clonotype appeared a few times. The CDR3, as DNA: TGCGCCAGCAGCCCAAACATAGGAGGGGGCGGTGGGACCCAGTACTTC. Its protein product is CASSPNIGGGGGTQYF. The rearrangement joins TRBV5-1 to TRBJ2-5; possibly TRBD1 for D (7 bases). Germline CDR1 is SGHRS and CDR2 is YFSETQ. Trimming stripped 4 bases from V and 7 bases from J, with 23 bases between. CDR3 size: 16 residues.

Note on this clonotype: A junction end diverges from the germline sequence, so it may reflect a read error. This chain joins TRBV20-1 and TRBJ2-7, with a tentative D call TRBD2 (7 bases). The CDR3 consists of 15 residues. In germline, CDR1 is DFQATT, CDR2 SNEGSKA (reference sequence). This CDR3 is CSARPGGRLSCEQYF. In DNA, the CDR3 is TGCAGTGCTAGGCCCGGGGGGCGTCTATCCTGCGAGCAGTACTTC.

Many counts were recorded for this clonotype. This chain links TRBV20-1 with TRBJ2-1; tentatively, D is TRBD2 (6 bases). V lost 3 bases and J 9 bases, leaving 15 bases between the germline ends. Germline CDR1 DFQATT, CDR2 SNEGSKA (reference sequence). The CDR3 is made up of 13 amino acids. The CDR3 sequence: CSASGTSTGEQFF. The CDR3 coding sequence is TGCAGTGCTAGTGGTACTAGCACGGGTGAGCAGTTCTTC.

The chain combines TRBV27 with TRBJ2-3, with TRBD1 matching 7 bases. The CDR3 runs 20 residues. V trimming: 2 bases; J trimming: 1 base; junction bases outside the gene matches: 18. From germline, CDR1 is MNHEY and CDR2 SMNVEV (reference sequence). The CDR3 sequence is CASSLRPGGVGFAGTDTQYF. Here the CDR3 DNA reads TGTGCCAGCAGTTTACGGCCAGGGGGAGTTGGATTTGCTGGCACAGATACGCAGTATTTT.

CDR3 region: CASSTSRVDYGYTF. For the CDR3, the DNA is TGTGCCAGCAGCACATCAAGGGTTGACTATGGCTACACCTTC. The chain joins TRBV7-3 to TRBJ1-2; D ambiguous. The V end lost 5 bases, the J end lost 3 bases, and 13 bases lay between the germline ends. The CDR3 loop spans 14 amino acids. Germline assignment: CDR1 SGHTA and CDR2 FQGTGA. Filled out from reference TRBV7-3 and TRBJ1-2, the complete variable domain reads GAGVSQTPSNKVTEKGKYVELRCDPISGHTALYWYRQSLGQGPEFLIYFQGTGAADDSGLPNDRFFAVRPEGSVSTLKIQRTERGDSAVYLCASSTSRVDYGYTFGSGTRLTVV.

The chain carries TRBV4-1 and TRBJ2-1, with no clear D. This CDR3 contains 15 residues. CDR1 is MGHRA and CDR2 is YSYEKL in the germline V gene. Trimming took off 0 bases at V and 8 bases at J, with 14 bases between the two ends. The CDR3 reads CASSQDYTLGHEQFF. The CDR3 DNA follows: TGCGCCAGCAGCCAAGATTACACCCTTGGGCATGAGCAGTTCTTC.